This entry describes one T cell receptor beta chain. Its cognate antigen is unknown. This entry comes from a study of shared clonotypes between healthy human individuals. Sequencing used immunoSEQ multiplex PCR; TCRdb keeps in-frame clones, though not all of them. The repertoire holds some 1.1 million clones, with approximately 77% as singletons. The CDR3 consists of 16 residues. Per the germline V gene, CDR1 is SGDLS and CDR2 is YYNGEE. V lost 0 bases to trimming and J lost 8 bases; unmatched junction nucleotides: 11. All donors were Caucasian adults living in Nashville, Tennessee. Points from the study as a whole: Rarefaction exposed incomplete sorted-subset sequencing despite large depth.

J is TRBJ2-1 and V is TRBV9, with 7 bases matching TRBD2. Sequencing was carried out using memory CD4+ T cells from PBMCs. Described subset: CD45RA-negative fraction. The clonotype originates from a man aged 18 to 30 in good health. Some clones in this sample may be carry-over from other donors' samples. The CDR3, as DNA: TGTGCCAGCAGCGTAGGTCCGGGAGGTAGGTTCTATGAGCAGTTCTTC. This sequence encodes CASSVGPGGRFYEQFF.